This T cell receptor (beta chain) came from a study of identical twins. The study's findings and limits: Its conclusions, products of cross-sectional statistical analysis, did not come from following the same donors. Carriage of fewer insertions was seen in abundant cord blood beta clonotypes, whereas memory repertoires showed none. The models systematically underestimated how much out-of-frame TCR alpha was shared in monozygotic twins.

This clonotype was recorded at least ten times. Its antigen is unidentified. Unique molecular identifiers were present on cDNA, and template switching added a universal primer site. TCRdb reprocessed the 5' RACE reads with MiXCR, giving one entry per CDR3 protein. In the table there are approximately 1.8 million distinct CDR3 sequences, about 30% of which are singletons. This CDR3 has 16 amino acids. Germline lookup yields CDR1 SGHRS and CDR2 YFSETQ. J was trimmed by 1 base and V by 0 bases; bases with no gene match: 4. Sequencing was performed on cord blood. The receptor's source is a newborn girl in good health. This chain uses TRBV5-1 with TRBJ1-5; the match to TRBD1 covers 7 bases. The CDR3 region has the DNA TGCGCCAGCAGCTTGGGAGGGGGCGGGAGCAATCAGCCCCAGCATTTT. It specifies CASSLGGGGSNQPQHF. The variable domain in full, completed from reference TRBV5-1 and TRBJ1-5, reads KAGVTQTPRYLIKTRGQQVTLSCSPISGHRSVSWYQQTPGQGLQFLFEYFSETQRNKGNFPGRFSGRQFSNSRSEMNVSTLELGDSALYLCASSLGGGGSNQPQHFGDGTRLSIL.